Each of the 20 T cell receptor beta chains below was sequenced from the same sample in a study of T cells in Graves' hyperthyroidism and ophthalmopathy. The source material, RNA transcripts, was used to amplify TCR beta CDR3 regions. The primer set for the first-round RT-PCR of the TCR CDR3 was HTBI. TCRdb passed the multiplex PCR reads through MiXCR, listing each CDR3 protein once. The table records about 380,000 distinct CDR3 sequences, approximately 17% of them present only once. The sequenced sample was blood. These receptors were taken from a man aged 18 to 29 with Graves' ophthalmopathy.

This clonotype was recorded at least ten times. J is TRBJ2-7 and V is TRBV11-2, with D possibly matching TRBD1 (6 bases). V lost 2 bases to trimming and J lost 3 bases, with 14 bases between them. CDR3 length equals 15 residues. Germline V lookup: CDR1 SGHAT, CDR2 FQNNGV. The CDR3 DNA is TGTGCCAGCAGCTTAAAACGGACAGCGGTCTACGAGCAGTACTTC. Translation gives CASSLKRTAVYEQYF. Based on the CDR3 plus reference TRBV11-2 and TRBJ2-7, the full variable domain is EAGVAQSPRYKIIEKRQSVAFWCNPISGHATLYWYQQILGQGPKLLIQFQNNGVVDDSQLPKDRFSAERLKGVDSTLKIQPAKLEDSAVYLCASSLKRTAVYEQYFGPGTRLTVT.

The chain recombines TRBV5-8 with TRBJ1-2, with D unclear. V lost 1 base and J 4 bases, leaving 8 bases between the germline ends. Germline CDR1 is SGHTS and CDR2 is YDEGEE. There are 13 residues in the CDR3. CDR3 in DNA: TGTGCCAGCAGCTTGTCTGGGTTCTATGGCTACACCTTC. Amino acids: CASSLSGFYGYTF.

Ten or more counts support this clonotype. CDR3 residues: CASSPGTGYEETQYF. The CDR3 nucleotides are TGCGCCAGCAGCCCCGGGACAGGGTACGAGGAGACCCAGTACTTC. V and J are TRBV5-1 and TRBJ2-5, with 9 bases that match TRBD1. Looked up from germline, CDR1 is SGHRS and CDR2 is YFSETQ. Trimming cost V 4 bases and J 5 bases; bases outside gene matches: 9. The CDR3 loop spans 15 amino acids.

This clonotype occurred many times. The chain employs TRBV2 and TRBJ1-6; TRBD1 is a possible D gene (6 bases). Germline V gene data show CDR1 as SNHLY and CDR2 as FYNNEI. The V end lost 3 bases, the J end lost 9 bases, and 12 bases lay between the germline ends. The CDR3 is made up of 14 amino acids. DNA of the CDR3: TGTGCCAGCAGTGATACGGGGGGCGTTTCACCCCTCCACTTT. Translating gives CASSDTGGVSPLHF.

The rearrangement links TRBV29-1 to TRBJ2-1; D is unclear. The CDR3 is 14 residues long. Germline CDR1 and CDR2: SQVTM and ANQGSEA. V lost 4 bases to trimming and J lost 9 bases, with 19 bases between them. The CDR3 DNA is TGCAGCGTTGGGGGTTCCTACAAGTCGCTTGAGCAGTTCTTC. The encoded protein is CSVGGSYKSLEQFF.

In its sample, this clonotype was seen many times. The CDR3 spells CASSPTAGRGETQYF. CDR3 coding DNA: TGTGCCAGCTCTCCCACCGCGGGGAGGGGGGAGACCCAGTACTTC. J is TRBJ2-5 and V is TRBV2; a weak D match, TRBD2 (7 bases). The CDR3 sequence is 15 residues long. V lost 8 bases and J 5 bases, leaving 21 bases between the germline ends. CDR1 is SNHLY and CDR2 is FYNNEI in the germline V gene.

The table lists this clonotype with a few counts. V and J are TRBV27 and TRBJ2-1; perhaps TRBD1 as D (6 bases). The V gene lost 1 base and the J gene lost 0 bases, with 10 bases spanning the gap. Germline CDR1 is MNHEY and CDR2 is SMNVEV (reference sequence). The CDR3 has 16 residues. CDR3 amino acids: CASSLLGGHSYNEQFF. CDR3 DNA sequence: TGTGCCAGCAGTTTATTAGGGGGACACTCCTACAATGAGCAGTTCTTC.

This clonotype was counted between two and nine times. The rearrangement joins TRBV5-4 to TRBJ1-6; D perhaps matches TRBD1 (5 bases). Germline-derived CDR1 and CDR2 are SGHNT and YYREEE (reference sequence). Trimming cost V 3 bases and J 4 bases, with 11 bases left between them. The CDR3 runs 15 residues. Written as DNA, the CDR3 is TGTGCCAGCAGCTCTAGGGGAGCTTATAATTCACCCCTCCACTTT. This encodes CASSSRGAYNSPLHF.

In its sample, this clonotype was seen many times. The CDR3 protein is CASSYPGRGTYEQYF. CDR3 nucleotide sequence: TGTGCCAGCAGTTATCCGGGACGGGGAACCTACGAGCAGTACTTC. This chain joins TRBV28 and TRBJ2-7; either TRBD1 or TRBD2 may fit D (5 bases each). CDR1 and CDR2 (germline): MDHEN, SYDVKM. V was trimmed by 4 bases and J by 2 bases, leaving 15 bases between them. This CDR3 comprises 15 residues.

The chain employs TRBV15 and TRBJ2-7; tentatively, D is TRBD1 or TRBD2 (5 bases each). The germline V and J ends were trimmed by 4 bases and 3 bases, with 16 bases remaining between them. CDR1 and CDR2 (germline): LNHNV, YYDKDF (reference sequence). There are 15 residues in the CDR3. The CDR3 region has the DNA TGTGCCACCAGCAAGGGTGGGGGTCCGGACTACGAGCAGTACTTC. Its translation: CATSKGGGPDYEQYF.

A remark on this clonotype: A much larger clone differs by one base, so this may be a read error. The rearrangement joins TRBV2 to TRBJ2-3; 7 bases map to TRBD1. Germline-derived CDR1 and CDR2 are SNHLY and FYNNEI. This CDR3 contains 13 residues. CDR3 coding DNA: TGTGCCAGCAGCCCCCGGGACAGAGATACGCGGTATTTT. Translating gives CASSPRDRDTRYF.

As regards this clonotype: This may stem from a read error, because a much larger clone lies one nucleotide away. The chain joins TRBV3-1 to TRBJ2-5; no firm D call. CDR3 length: 12 residues. Germline values: CDR1 LGHDT, CDR2 YNNKEL (reference sequence). The CDR3 loop reads CAARDLQGTQYF. In DNA, the CDR3 is TGTGCCGCAAGAGACCTCCAAGGGACCCAGTACTTC.

The rearrangement joins TRBV7-9 to TRBJ1-1, with D possibly TRBD1 on 5 matching bases. CDR3 length equals 15 residues. Trimming removed 6 bases at V and 5 bases at J, with 19 bases between. CDR1 and CDR2 from the germline V gene are SEHNR and FQNEAQ (reference sequence). This chain's CDR3 is CASSSRDYALTEAFF. The CDR3 DNA reads as TGTGCCAGCAGTTCCCGGGACTATGCTTTGACTGAAGCTTTCTTT.

This clonotype occurred a few times. This chain links TRBV4-1 with TRBJ2-3, with D hard to call. The CDR3 consists of 15 residues. The V gene's germline CDR1 is MGHRA and CDR2 YSYEKL. V was pared by 1 base and J by 0 bases, with 8 bases between. Written as DNA, the CDR3 is TGCGCCAGCAGCCAAGGGACGCTGAGCACAGATACGCAGTATTTT. Protein sequence: CASSQGTLSTDTQYF.

This clonotype has a handful of counts. This chain connects TRBV4-1 to TRBJ1-2; D remains unclear. The V gene lost 0 bases and the J gene lost 6 bases, with 14 bases spanning the gap. CDR3 length equals 15 residues. Germline values: CDR1 MGHRA, CDR2 YSYEKL. The CDR3: CASSQEGGQRHGYTF. CDR3 coding DNA: TGCGCCAGCAGCCAAGAAGGAGGCCAGAGGCATGGCTACACCTTC.

This clonotype was observed many times. The J gene is TRBJ2-7, the V gene TRBV20-1; D is possibly TRBD1 or TRBD2 (6 bases each). Trimming took off 1 base at V and 3 bases at J, with 10 bases between the two ends. CDR3 size: 13 residues. CDR1 is DFQATT and CDR2 is SNEGSKA in the germline V gene (reference sequence). CDR3 amino acids: CSARGGADYEQYF. The CDR3 nucleotides read TGCAGTGCTAGAGGGGGGGCTGACTACGAGCAGTACTTC.

In its sample, this clonotype was seen many times. As DNA, the CDR3 is TGTGCCAGCAGTAAGAGTGCGACTAGAGACAGGGTAGATACGCAGTATTTT. Its translation: CASSKSATRDRVDTQYF. V usage is TRBV6-1 and J usage is TRBJ2-3; D is perhaps TRBD1 (7 bases). The CDR3 runs 17 residues. The V and J ends lost 5 bases and 5 bases respectively, with 23 bases between them. The germline CDR1 and CDR2 sequences are MNHNS and SASEGT.

This chain joins TRBV27 and TRBJ2-2, with 7 bases that match TRBD2. The junction had 22 bases not matched to a gene; V was cut back by 10 bases and J by 5 bases. Germline V lookup: CDR1 MNHEY, CDR2 SMNVEV (reference sequence). The length of the CDR3 is 18 residues. The DNA of the CDR3 is TGTGCCAACAGCGAAACATTAGACCGCCCGGGGGGTACCGGGGAGCTGTTTTTT. The encoded protein is CANSETLDRPGGTGELFF.

The J gene is TRBJ1-2, the V gene TRBV9; D gene ambiguous. The CDR3 runs 13 residues. Trimming stripped 5 bases from V and 4 bases from J, with 12 bases between. The germline V gene encodes CDR1 SGDLS and CDR2 YYNGEE. CDR3 sequence (DNA): TGTGCCAGCAGTTTGATGGACTTCTATGGCTACACCTTC. Encoded protein: CASSLMDFYGYTF.

The rearrangement uses TRBV18 and TRBJ1-6; D possibly corresponds to TRBD1 (5 bases). The CDR3 spans 16 residues. Germline lookup yields CDR1 KGHSH and CDR2 LQKENI. The V and J ends lost 3 bases and 0 bases respectively, with 9 bases between them. The CDR3 protein is CASSPTDSSYNSPLHF. Written as DNA, the CDR3 is TGTGCCAGCTCACCTACCGACAGCTCCTATAATTCACCCCTCCACTTT.